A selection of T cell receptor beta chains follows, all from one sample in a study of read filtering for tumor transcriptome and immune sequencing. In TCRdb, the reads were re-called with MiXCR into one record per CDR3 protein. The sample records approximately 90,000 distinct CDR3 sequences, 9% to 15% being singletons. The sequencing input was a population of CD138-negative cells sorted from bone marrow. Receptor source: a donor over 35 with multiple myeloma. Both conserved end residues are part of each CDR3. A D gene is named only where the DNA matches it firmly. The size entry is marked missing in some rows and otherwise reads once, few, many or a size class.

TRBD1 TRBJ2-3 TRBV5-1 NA TGCGCCAGCAAGTTTGGGACAGGGGTGGATACGCAGTATTTT CASKFGTGVDTQYF
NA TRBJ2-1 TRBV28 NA TGTGCCAGCAGTACACTACCATTCTCCAATGAGCAGTTCTTC CASSTLPFSNEQFF
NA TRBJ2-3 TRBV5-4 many TGTGCCAGCAGCTGGGGGCGGGGCAGTACCCAGGATACGCAGTATTTT CASSWGRGSTQDTQYF
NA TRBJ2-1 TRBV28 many TGTGCCAGCAGTTTATCAAGGACAACGGTCGAGTTCTTC CASSLSRTTVEFF
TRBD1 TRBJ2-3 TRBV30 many TGTGCCTGGAGTGCCGGACAGGGGACATCCGGGGATACGCAGTATTTT CAWSAGQGTSGDTQYF
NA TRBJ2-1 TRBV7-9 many TGTGCCAGTGAGGGGGAGGGGGCAAAGGAGTTCTTC CASEGEGAKEFF
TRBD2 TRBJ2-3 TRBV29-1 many TGCAGCGTTTTCGGCGGGAGATCCGGCGATACGCAGTATTTT CSVFGGRSGDTQYF
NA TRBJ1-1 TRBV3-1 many TGTGCCAGCAGCCACAGGGCAAGCATCACTGAAGCTTTCTTT CASSHRASITEAFF
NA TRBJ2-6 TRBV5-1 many TGCGCCAGCAGCGGCCGGGACCCCGGGGCTGGGGCCAACGTCCTGACTTTC CASSGRDPGAGANVLTF
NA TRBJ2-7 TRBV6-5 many TGTGCCAGCAAAACATTTGTGGCGGCCTACGAGCAGTACTTC CASKTFVAAYEQYF
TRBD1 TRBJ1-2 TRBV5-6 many TGTGCCAGCAGCTTGTGGGACAGGGTTTATGGCTACACCTTC CASSLWDRVYGYTF
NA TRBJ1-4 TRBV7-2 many TGTGCCAGCAGCTCCGGGACAACGCCCTCTAATGAAAAACTGTTTTTT CASSSGTTPSNEKLFF
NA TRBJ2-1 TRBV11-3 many TGTGCCAGCAGCACCGGAGGGGGCCTTTACAATGAGCAGTTCTTC CASSTGGGLYNEQFF
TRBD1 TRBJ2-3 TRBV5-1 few TGCGCCAGCGCCCTGGGGACAGGGATGCGCACAGATACGCAGTATTTT CASALGTGMRTDTQYF
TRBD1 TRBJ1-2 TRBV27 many TGTGCCAGCAGTATCCGGACAGGAACCAACTATGGCTACACCTTC CASSIRTGTNYGYTF
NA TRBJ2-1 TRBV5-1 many TGCGCCAGCAGCGAGGCAGTACGGAATGAGCAGTTCTTC CASSEAVRNEQFF
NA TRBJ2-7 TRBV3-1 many TGTGCCAGCAGGGCAAAGGGGCCCGGGGAGAGCTACGAGCAGTACTTC CASRAKGPGESYEQYF